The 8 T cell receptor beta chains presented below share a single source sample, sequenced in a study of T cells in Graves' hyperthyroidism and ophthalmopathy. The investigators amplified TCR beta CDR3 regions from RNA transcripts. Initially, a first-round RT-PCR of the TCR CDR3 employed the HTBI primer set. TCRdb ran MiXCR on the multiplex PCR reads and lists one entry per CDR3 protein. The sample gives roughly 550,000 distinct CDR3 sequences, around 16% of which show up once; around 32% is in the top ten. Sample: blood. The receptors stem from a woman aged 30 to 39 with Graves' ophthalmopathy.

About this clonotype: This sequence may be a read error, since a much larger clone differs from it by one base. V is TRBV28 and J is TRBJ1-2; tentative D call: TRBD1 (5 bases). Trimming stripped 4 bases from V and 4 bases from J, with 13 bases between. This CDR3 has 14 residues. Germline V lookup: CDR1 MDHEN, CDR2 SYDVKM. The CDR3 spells CASSSGAAFYGYTF. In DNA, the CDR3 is TGTGCCAGCAGTTCCGGGGCAGCGTTCTATGGCTACACCTTC.

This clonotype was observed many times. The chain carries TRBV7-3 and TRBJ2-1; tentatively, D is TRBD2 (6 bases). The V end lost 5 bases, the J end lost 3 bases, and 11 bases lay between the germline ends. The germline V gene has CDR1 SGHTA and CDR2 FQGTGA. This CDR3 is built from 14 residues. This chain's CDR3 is CASSTTSSYNEQFF. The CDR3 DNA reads TGTGCCAGCAGCACAACTAGCAGCTACAATGAGCAGTTCTTC.

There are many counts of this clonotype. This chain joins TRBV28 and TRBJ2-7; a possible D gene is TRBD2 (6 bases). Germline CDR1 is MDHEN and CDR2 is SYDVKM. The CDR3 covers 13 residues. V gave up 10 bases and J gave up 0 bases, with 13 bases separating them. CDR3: CAILASSSYEQYF. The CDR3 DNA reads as TGTGCCATCCTAGCGTCGAGCTCCTACGAGCAGTACTTC.

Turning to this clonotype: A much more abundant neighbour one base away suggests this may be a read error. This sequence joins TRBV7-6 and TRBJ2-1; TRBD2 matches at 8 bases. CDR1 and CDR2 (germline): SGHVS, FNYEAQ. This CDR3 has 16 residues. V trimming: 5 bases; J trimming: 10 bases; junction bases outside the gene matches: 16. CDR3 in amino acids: CASSPYSGNSGREQFF. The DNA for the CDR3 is TGTGCCAGCAGCCCATATAGCGGGAATTCAGGCAGGGAGCAGTTCTTC. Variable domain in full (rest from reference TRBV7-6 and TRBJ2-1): GAGVSQSPRYKVTKRGQDVALRCDPISGHVSLYWYRQALGQGPEFLTYFNYEAQQDKSGLPNDRFSAERPEGSISTLTIQRTEQRDSAMYRCASSPYSGNSGREQFFGPGTRLTVL.

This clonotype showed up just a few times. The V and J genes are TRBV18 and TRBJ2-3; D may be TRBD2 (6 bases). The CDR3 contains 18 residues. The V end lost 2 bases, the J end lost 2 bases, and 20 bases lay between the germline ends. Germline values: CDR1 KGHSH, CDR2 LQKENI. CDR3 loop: CASSPGGVTYPTTDTQYF. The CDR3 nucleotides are TGTGCCAGCTCACCAGGAGGGGTTACCTACCCCACCACAGATACGCAGTATTTT.

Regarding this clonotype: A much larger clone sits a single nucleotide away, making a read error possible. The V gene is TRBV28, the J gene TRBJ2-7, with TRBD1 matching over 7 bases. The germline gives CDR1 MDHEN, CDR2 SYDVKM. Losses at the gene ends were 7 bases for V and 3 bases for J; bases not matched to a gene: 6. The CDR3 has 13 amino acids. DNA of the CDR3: TGTGCCAGCAACCACAGGGGTAACTACGAGCAGTACTTC. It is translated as CASNHRGNYEQYF.

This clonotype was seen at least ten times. The DNA for the CDR3 is TGTGCCAGCACCTCTCCTTGGACAGGTCAAGTGGCCTACGAGCAGTACTTC. This codes for CASTSPWTGQVAYEQYF. The V and J genes are TRBV28 and TRBJ2-7; 7 nucleotides line up with TRBD1. Per germline, CDR1 MDHEN and CDR2 SYDVKM. The CDR3 is 17 amino acids. With 7 bases clipped from V and 2 bases from J, the junction kept 17 bases outside the gene matches.

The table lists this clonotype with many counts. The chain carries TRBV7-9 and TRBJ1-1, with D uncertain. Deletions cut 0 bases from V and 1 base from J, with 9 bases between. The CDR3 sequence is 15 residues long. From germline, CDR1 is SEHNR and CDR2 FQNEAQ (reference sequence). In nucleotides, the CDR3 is TGTGCCAGCAGCTTAGCTTCCAGTCGGAACACTGAAGCTTTCTTT. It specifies CASSLASSRNTEAFF.